This T cell receptor (beta chain) was sequenced in a study of OX40 agonist ivuxolimab in advanced cancers. Whole-study findings and limits: There was clonal expansion of CD4+ and CD8+ blood T cells by week 6 at 0.1 to 3.0 mg/kg.

The germline CDR1 and CDR2 sequences are LNHNV and YYDKDF (reference sequence). J lost 5 bases, V lost 0 bases, and 4 bases had no gene match. CDR3 length: 15 residues. Sequencing was performed with immunoSEQ multiplex PCR; in TCRdb, only in-frame clones are kept and a portion is missing. This table has about 83,000 clones, about 90% appearing once. With autoimmune disease history or systemic immunosuppression, patients were excluded. Cycle 7 day 1, cycle 4 day 1, and baseline were the timepoints at which blood was sampled. About this clone: Its antigen is still unknown.

The sample was CD4+ or CD8+ T cells sorted from blood, taken in a trial of the OX40 agonist ivuxolimab. The rearrangement links TRBV15 to TRBJ2-1; TRBD2 aligns across 7 bases. The TCR sequence derives from an adult with an advanced solid tumor such as melanoma, head and neck, liver or kidney cancer. The CDR3 DNA sequence: TGTGCCACCAGCAGAGATGGGGGGGTCCACAATGAGCAGTTCTTC. Protein: CATSRDGGVHNEQFF. The full variable domain, rest sourced from reference TRBV15 and TRBJ2-1, is DAMVIQNPRYQVTQFGKPVTLSCSQTLNHNVMYWYQQKSSQAPKLLFHYYDKDFNNEADTPDNFQSRRPNTSFCFLDIRSPGLGDTAMYLCATSRDGGVHNEQFFGPGTRLTVL.